The source of this TCR beta chain is a study of cytomegalovirus exposure and HLA in healthy donors (dated by TCRdb to 2017 to 2019). For context, the study as a whole: According to an earlier analysis of a few hundred of the donors, 200 million or so T cells yielded roughly 110 million unique TCR beta sequences and approximately 300 Gb of sequence data. Among the approximately 430 genotyped donors, around 81% belonged to the genetic ancestry cluster associated with self-reported Caucasian donors. Five DR-DQ haplotypes were treated as single units for association and clustering because of strong linkage in the cohort. An earlier analysis of around 540 of the donors applied high-throughput TCR beta sequencing to assess whether each TCR beta V gene segment acted as functional or pseudogenic. Class I and class II HLA loci were covered by the typing at four-digit resolution. A later analysis re-analyzed previously published TCR beta repertoires from roughly 600 donors and added high-resolution HLA genotyping to study TCR occurrence patterns. All discovery cohort repertoires had been generated using a single sequencing platform. Typing coverage varied by locus: 629-630 donors for A, B, C, DRB1 and DQB1; roughly 560 for DQA1; approximately 610 for DPA1; some 470 for DPB1. A later genetic analysis used genome-wide SNP genotypes for about 60% of the roughly 700 donors, treating that subset as a discovery cohort. Rather than using new phenotypic data, the later analysis identified candidate immune exposures from TCR beta sequences and from how often those sequences occurred across donors. The study aimed to test whether signatures of past pathogen exposure could be identified by cataloging public T cell receptors. Approximately 310 gigabases of sequencing data and tens of millions of unique TCR sequences were included in an early release covering around 650 HLA-typed donors. Using immunosequencing, the study profiled T cell repertoires from 666 subjects and related those repertoires to cytomegalovirus serostatus. Along with the approximately 650-subject first cohort, a separate validation cohort of over 90 different subjects was used. Across some 400 genotyped donors of the cohort, an average of approximately 240,000 unique TCR beta nucleotide sequences per donor were sequenced, and 15% to 20% of those sequences were non-productive. To predict cytomegalovirus infection status, the study combined high-throughput TCR immunosequencing, statistical association of individual TCRs with disease status, and machine learning. Donor age, sex, ethnicity and CMV serostatus were compiled alongside the repertoire data. Broader findings and caveats from the paper: In vitro tests confirmed that three of the cytomegalovirus-associated TCR beta chains recognize cytomegalovirus antigens. In a later analysis, TCR association rates were found to vary across HLA loci, with the most associated TCRs seen for DRB1 alleles and the fewest for HLA-C alleles. The only immune exposure information available for the cohort was CMV serostatus. It was suggested by the authors that the approach could potentially be generalized to other disease states and immunological phenotypes. An association between a missense DCLRE1C variant and V-gene and J-gene trimming of TCR beta chains was found in a later genetic analysis and replicated in an independent cohort. Specific HLA alleles were associated with over 15,000 TCR beta sequences at a false discovery rate of 0.05 in a later analysis. The classifier was reported to diagnose cytomegalovirus status with high specificity and sensitivity in both the original cohort and the validation cohort. Because counts were too low, seventeen rarely observed V segments, including chromosome 9 orphons, were excluded from the earlier analysis of several hundred of the donors. The study listed approximately 150 TCR beta chains as associated with cytomegalovirus. In an earlier analysis of several hundred of the donors, most TCR beta V segments were observed in productive rearrangements about 87% or about 30% of the time, broadly matching IMGT annotations. Roughly uniform sequencing depth across donors was assumed in presence/absence analyses, although this assumption may not hold. A later analysis found that HLA-associated TCR beta chains were more clonally expanded and had lower generation probabilities than equally common non-associated chains. A cluster of highly shared sequence variants was judged likely to represent a technical artifact of the sequencing pipeline. In a later analysis, several top co-occurrence clusters were reported to appear linked to parvovirus B19, influenza, CMV and Epstein-Barr virus. Across donors, most TCR sequences were observed very rarely, whereas some public TCRs were present in many individuals. The 87-base-pair reads could not distinguish some IMGT-functional V segments, including TRBV6-2 and TRBV6-3, so those segments were excluded. Only TCR beta chains were sequenced in this cohort, and the absence of alpha or paired-chain data limited detectable features. Linkage disequilibrium might explain the correlated functional status among segregating V segments, but an unknown experimental factor could not be ruled out. Compared with the 666-donor mean, donors in an Asian-associated ancestry cluster had fewer N-insertions in productive TCRs, according to a later genetic analysis. According to a later analysis, most CMV-associated TCR beta chains appeared to be HLA-restricted, and the HLA associations seemed to be driven largely by CMV exposure. HLA typing was unavailable for some donors at each locus, so association tests used only the typed subset. A further reported finding was that TCR beta sequences accurately predicted the HLA-A and HLA-B alleles for most subjects in the first cohort. When HLA alleles, especially DR and DQ, strongly co-occurred, TCR associations were difficult to assign to individual alleles.

The cohort consisted of approximately 670 healthy bone marrow donors. At the time of sampling, every cohort member was nominally healthy, though immune exposures that went unrecorded were likely present. The donor was CMV seropositive and belonged to the group of about 290 seropositive cohort members. A peripheral blood sample was collected from each donor, and TCR beta sequencing was performed on peripheral blood mononuclear cells. Genomic DNA extraction from the blood cell samples was performed with the Qiagen DNeasy Blood Extraction Kit. The germline V gene yields MNHEY for CDR1 and SVGAGI for CDR2. Compared with germline, V lacks 6 bases and J lacks 4 bases; bases without a gene match: 8. The CDR3 sequence holds 14 residues, the cysteine and phenylalanine included. Only the CDR3 portion is preserved as DNA: 42 bases, with reading frame beginning at the first base. Points on this clone: Its antigen specificity is not known. Qualities for individual bases were not recorded, and no much larger clone is one base off.

The protocol used for the library was the immunoSEQ multiplex PCR assay. For the multiplex PCR, a mixture combining 60 forward primers for TCR Vbeta segments and 13 reverse primers for TCR Jbeta segments was used. A multiplex PCR assay on genomic DNA amplified the CDR3 region of rearranged TCR beta genes. The amplified TCR beta libraries were sequenced on the Illumina HiSeq System as 87-base-pair reads. For the original study's pipeline: Across the 500 to 850 repertoires, a later analysis counted approximately 75 million unique TCR beta chains, around 11 million of which were shared by at least two donors. Raw reads were error-corrected and collapsed into unique sequences by a nearest-neighbor algorithm in which closely related sequences were merged to remove PCR and sequencing errors. Alignment of CDR3 sequences to IMGT reference sequences was used to assign V, D and J gene segments. For a sequence to be retained, at least a six-nucleotide match to both a V gene segment and a J gene segment was required. A rearrangement was called productive if the CDR3 had no stop codons and remained in frame with V and J, and every other rearrangement was called non-productive. CDR3 was defined by IMGT convention, running from the second conserved V-encoded cysteine to the conserved J-encoded phenylalanine. Sequences without an unambiguous match to a single V gene segment were excluded from the earlier analysis of about 640 of the donors. An earlier analysis of a few hundred of the donors classified V segments as functional when productive rearrangements were above 56.7% and as segregating when the standard deviation between donors was above 5%. A statistical classification framework was built to diagnose cytomegalovirus status from the catalog of TCR beta chain sequences. In a later analysis, TCR nucleotide sequences were compared against IMGT/GENE-DB human TR gene sequences so that V and J genes could be assigned. A later analysis assigned CDR3 sequences and most-parsimonious VDJ recombination scenarios with the TCRdist pipeline. In a later analysis, every TCR beta chain was defined by the combination of its CDR3 amino acid sequence and its V-gene family, and reads without a unique V-gene family were dropped. A later analysis removed 550 to 700 highly shared, low-generation-probability nucleotide sequences to deal with suspected cross-contamination and a sequencing artifact. For each public chain, a later analysis derived a clonal expansion index from normalized ranks of inferred template counts within each repertoire. A later analysis computed generation probabilities with a VDJ recombination model fitted to out-of-frame rearrangements, and checked the results against IGoR. Hypergeometric tests were used in a later analysis to score TCR-TCR, TCR-HLA and TCR-CMV co-occurrence, with a repertoire-size bias correction applied to the TCR pairs. False discovery rates were estimated in a later analysis by permuting HLA or CMV assignments 20 times. In a later analysis, co-occurring TCRs were grouped using DBSCAN, and TCRdist sequence similarity was added for clustering within HLA-allele-positive subsets. Co-occurrence clustering excluded repertoires with fewer than 30,000 or more than 120,000 public chains, plus five with anomalous nucleotide sharing. TCRdb's version of the immuneACCESS table is confined to in-frame rearrangements and falls short of the full clone set. An unresolved V gene accounts for under half of the shortfall where checked; the remainder is of unknown origin. D and trimming come from the DNA, and the V and J calls and clone size come from that table. The sample table contains approximately 150,000 clones; only one count was recorded for around 68% of them. Roughly 2.7% of the sample is held by the ten biggest clonotypes.

Sequencing was done on a sample of PBMCs. The sequence derives from a woman in her thirties or forties in good health and CMV-seropositive. The chain uses TRBV6-5 and TRBJ1-2, and 7 junctional nucleotides match TRBD1. The DNA reads as follows: TGTGCCAGCAGCTCCGGACAGGCTAGCTATGGCTACACCTTC. This yields the protein CASSSGQASYGYTF.